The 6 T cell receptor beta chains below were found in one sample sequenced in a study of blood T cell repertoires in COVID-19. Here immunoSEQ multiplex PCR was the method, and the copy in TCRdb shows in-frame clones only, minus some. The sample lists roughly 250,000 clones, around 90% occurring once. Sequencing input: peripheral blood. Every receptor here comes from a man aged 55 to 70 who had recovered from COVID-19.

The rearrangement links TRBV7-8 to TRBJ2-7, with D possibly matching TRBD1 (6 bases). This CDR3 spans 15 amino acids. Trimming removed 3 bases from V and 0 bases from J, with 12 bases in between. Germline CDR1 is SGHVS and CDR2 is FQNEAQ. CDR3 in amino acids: CASSFRTESSYEQYF. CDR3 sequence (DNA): TGTGCCAGCAGCTTCCGGACAGAGAGCTCCTACGAGCAGTACTTC.

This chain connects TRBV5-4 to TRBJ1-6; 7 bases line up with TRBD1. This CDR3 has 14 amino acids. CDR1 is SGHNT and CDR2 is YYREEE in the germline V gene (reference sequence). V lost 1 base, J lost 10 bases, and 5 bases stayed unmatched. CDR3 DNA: TGTGCCAGCAGCTTGTGGCCAGGGGGGTCACCCCTCCACTTT. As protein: CASSLWPGGSPLHF.

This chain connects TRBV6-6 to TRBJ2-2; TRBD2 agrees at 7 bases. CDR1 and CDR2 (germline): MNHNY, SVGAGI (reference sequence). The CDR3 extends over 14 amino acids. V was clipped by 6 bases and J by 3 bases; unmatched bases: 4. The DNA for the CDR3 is TGTGCCAGCAGCCCCGGACTAGACACCGGGGAGCTGTTTTTT. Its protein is CASSPGLDTGELFF.

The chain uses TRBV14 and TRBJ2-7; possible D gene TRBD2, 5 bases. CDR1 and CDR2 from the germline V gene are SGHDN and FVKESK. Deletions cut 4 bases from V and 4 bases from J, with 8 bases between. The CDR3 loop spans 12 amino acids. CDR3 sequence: CASSRTVYEQYF. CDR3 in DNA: TGTGCCAGCAGCCGGACTGTTTACGAGCAGTACTTC.

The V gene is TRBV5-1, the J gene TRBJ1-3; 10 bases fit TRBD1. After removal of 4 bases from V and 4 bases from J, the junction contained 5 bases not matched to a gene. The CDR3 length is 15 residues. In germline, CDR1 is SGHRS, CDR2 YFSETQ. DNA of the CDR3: TGCGCCAGCAGCAGGGACAGGGGATCCGGAAACACCATATATTTT. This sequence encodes CASSRDRGSGNTIYF.

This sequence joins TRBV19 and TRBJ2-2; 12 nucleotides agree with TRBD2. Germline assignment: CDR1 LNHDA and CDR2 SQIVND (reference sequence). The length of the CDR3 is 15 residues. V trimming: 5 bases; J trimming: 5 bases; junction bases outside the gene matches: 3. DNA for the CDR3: TGTGCCAGTAGTCTACTAGCGGGGGGAACCGGGGAGCTGTTTTTT. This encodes CASSLLAGGTGELFF.